These 6 T cell receptor beta chains share one sample of origin, sequenced in a study of vaccination and CD4 T cells after COVID-19. Sequenced with the Oncomine TCR Beta short-read assay was DNA taken from cultured CD4+ T cells. TCRdb re-called the PCR reads with MiXCR, one entry per CDR3 protein. Among about 13,000 distinct CDR3 sequences listed, 27% were seen once. For these receptors, no antigen is known. Treatment noted: approximately 9-day PBMC culture with coronavirus spike peptide pools or control peptides (ViraFEST assay). The sample consisted of CD4+ T cells from blood, cultured in vitro, taken before SARS-CoV-2 vaccination. These receptors all come from a human donor who received a COVID-19 vaccine.

V is TRBV27 and J is TRBJ1-3; D remains ambiguous. CDR3 length: 14 amino acids. The germline gives CDR1 MNHEY, CDR2 SMNVEV (reference sequence). The ends were cut back, 3 bases at V and 2 bases at J, with 8 bases in the middle. The CDR3 coding sequence is TGTGCCAGCAGTTTGACCGGGGCTGGAAACACCATATATTTT. It translates to CASSLTGAGNTIYF.

The chain links TRBV25-1 to TRBJ2-1; no definite D call. In germline, CDR1 is MGHDK, CDR2 SYGVNS. The CDR3 runs 14 residues. V was pared by 2 bases and J by 4 bases, with 9 bases between. For the CDR3, the DNA is TGTGCCAGCAGTGAAGGCAGGTTTTACAATGAGCAGTTCTTC. As protein: CASSEGRFYNEQFF.

This clonotype was observed a single time. The CDR3 region has the DNA TGTGCCAGCAGCTTATTGCGGGACCCATCTCCTCGCGAGCAGTACTTC. Amino acids: CASSLLRDPSPREQYF. The gene calls are TRBV7-9 and TRBJ2-7, with D possibly being TRBD2 (6 bases). CDR1 is SEHNR, CDR2 FQNEAQ, per germline (reference sequence). The length of the CDR3 is 16 residues. Trimming left V 2 bases short and J 6 bases short, with 20 bases between.

This clonotype was counted only a few times. The V call is TRBV18, the J call TRBJ2-7; 9 positions match TRBD1. Per the germline V gene, CDR1 is KGHSH and CDR2 is LQKENI. J was trimmed by 3 bases and V by 5 bases; bases with no gene match: 8. The CDR3 is made up of 15 amino acids. The CDR3 DNA reads as TGTGCCAGCTCAACGGGACAGGGAAAGAGCTACGAGCAGTACTTC. It specifies CASSTGQGKSYEQYF.

The chain uses TRBV7-6 and TRBJ2-7; tentatively, D is TRBD1 or TRBD2 (6 bases each). The length of the CDR3 is 15 residues. The germline V and J ends were trimmed by 1 base and 5 bases, with 15 bases remaining between them. CDR1 and CDR2 from the germline V gene are SGHVS and FNYEAQ. DNA of the CDR3: TGTGCCAGCAGCTTAGATGGCAGGGGAGGCGACGAGCAGTACTTC. Translated: CASSLDGRGGDEQYF.

The CDR3 region is CASSLGSKKPYEQYF. In DNA, the CDR3 is TGTGCCAGCAGCTTAGGCAGCAAAAAACCCTACGAGCAGTACTTC. V is TRBV7-9 and J is TRBJ2-7, with D unresolved. Germline lookup yields CDR1 SEHNR and CDR2 FQNEAQ (reference sequence). The CDR3 loop spans 15 amino acids. The V gene lost 1 base and the J gene lost 2 bases, with 12 bases spanning the gap.